A selection of T cell receptor beta chains follows, all from one sample in a study of T cells in Graves' hyperthyroidism and ophthalmopathy. TCRdb re-called the multiplex PCR reads with MiXCR, one entry per CDR3 protein. The repertoire consists of around 370,000 distinct CDR3 sequences, with less than 20% occurring once and the leading ten covering less than 45%. What was sequenced was blood. The receptors here all came from a man between 18 and 29 years old with Graves' ophthalmopathy. CDR3s include the opening cysteine and the closing phenylalanine or tryptophan. Fields, in order: V gene, J gene, clone size, D gene, CDR3 length, CDR3 protein, CDR3 DNA. A D gene is named only where the DNA matches it firmly. Not all rows give a size; the values are once, few, many and, for expanded clones, a class.

>TRBV19|TRBJ1-2|few|-|12
CASSDAFGGYTF
TGTGCCAGTAGTGATGCTTTTGGTGGCTACACCTTC
>TRBV19|TRBJ1-1|few|TRBD1|16
CASSPWTGWVGTEAFF
TGTGCCAGTAGTCCGTGGACAGGGTGGGTGGGAACTGAAGCTTTCTTT
>TRBV12-3/TRBV12-4|TRBJ2-2|many|-|13
CASSYVGPGELFF
TGTGCCAGCAGTTACGTCGGACCCGGGGAGCTGTTTTTT
>TRBV19|TRBJ1-1|few|-|16
CASSIDQGRMNTEAFF
TGTGCCAGTAGTATAGATCAGGGAAGAATGAACACTGAAGCTTTCTTT
>TRBV15|TRBJ2-3|many|-|12
CATSRDQDTQYF
TGTGCCACCAGCAGAGATCAAGATACGCAGTATTTT
>TRBV28|TRBJ2-5|few|-|13
CASTTSHTETQYF
TGTGCCAGCACTACCAGCCACACAGAGACCCAGTACTTC
>TRBV12-3/TRBV12-4|TRBJ1-5|many|TRBD1|15
CASSTGQGMFQPQHF
TGTGCCAGCAGTACGGGACAGGGGATGTTTCAGCCCCAGCATTTT
>TRBV6-6|TRBJ1-1|-|TRBD1|15
CASSYSGGAETEAFF
TGTGCCAGCAGTTACTCAGGGGGCGCGGAGACTGAAGCTTTCTTT
>TRBV9|TRBJ1-2|few|TRBD1|15
CASSAGGYVGYGYTF
TGTGCCAGCAGCGCAGGGGGCTATGTGGGATATGGCTACACCTTC
>TRBV7-6|TRBJ1-2|-|-|13
CASSPLAIYGYTF
TGTGCCAGCAGCCCCCTGGCTATCTATGGCTACACCTTC
>TRBV5-6|TRBJ1-3|few|TRBD1|15
CASNKYRGSFNTIYF
TGTGCCAGCAACAAATACAGGGGCTCGTTCAACACCATATATTTT
>TRBV11-2|TRBJ2-2|many|-|16
CASSAGGAGYTGELFF
TGTGCCAGCAGCGCTGGGGGGGCAGGGTACACCGGGGAGCTGTTTTTT
>TRBV2|TRBJ1-3|-|TRBD1|14
CASRRDRALNTIYF
TGTGCCAGCAGGCGGGACAGGGCCTTAAACACCATATATTTT
>TRBV5-8|TRBJ2-2|-|-|17
CASSLERFGVDTGELFF
TGTGCCAGCAGCTTGGAACGATTCGGGGTCGACACCGGGGAGCTGTTTTTT
>TRBV19|TRBJ1-6|-|-|15
CASSARGSYNSPLHF
TGTGCCAGTAGTGCCAGGGGCTCCTATAATTCACCCCTCCACTTT
>TRBV20-1|TRBJ1-3|many|TRBD1|14
CSAHTGVSGNTIYF
TGCAGTGCTCATACAGGGGTCTCTGGAAACACCATATATTTT
>TRBV12-3/TRBV12-4|TRBJ1-2|-|-|13
CASSFVSNYGYTF
TGTGCCAGCAGTTTCGTATCTAACTATGGCTACACCTTC
>TRBV6-1|TRBJ2-3|few|TRBD2|14
CASSGGLVTDTQYF
TGTGCCAGCAGTGGCGGACTAGTCACAGATACGCAGTATTTT
>TRBV2|TRBJ2-2|many|-|12
CASSRDSGELFF
TGTGCCAGCAGTCGGGACTCCGGGGAGCTGTTTTTT
>TRBV7-2|TRBJ2-7|many|-|13
CASSSRRLVEQYF
TGTGCCAGCAGCTCCCGCCGGCTCGTCGAGCAGTACTTC
>TRBV11-2|TRBJ2-1|-|-|13
CASSLGWENEQFF
TGTGCCAGCAGCTTAGGATGGGAGAATGAGCAGTTCTTC
>TRBV5-4|TRBJ1-1|-|-|13
CTSSMPGASEAFF
TGTACCAGCAGCATGCCGGGAGCCAGTGAAGCTTTCTTT
>TRBV6-1|TRBJ1-2|many|TRBD1|14
CASSRQGEGYGYTF
TGTGCCAGCAGCAGACAGGGGGAAGGCTATGGCTACACCTTC